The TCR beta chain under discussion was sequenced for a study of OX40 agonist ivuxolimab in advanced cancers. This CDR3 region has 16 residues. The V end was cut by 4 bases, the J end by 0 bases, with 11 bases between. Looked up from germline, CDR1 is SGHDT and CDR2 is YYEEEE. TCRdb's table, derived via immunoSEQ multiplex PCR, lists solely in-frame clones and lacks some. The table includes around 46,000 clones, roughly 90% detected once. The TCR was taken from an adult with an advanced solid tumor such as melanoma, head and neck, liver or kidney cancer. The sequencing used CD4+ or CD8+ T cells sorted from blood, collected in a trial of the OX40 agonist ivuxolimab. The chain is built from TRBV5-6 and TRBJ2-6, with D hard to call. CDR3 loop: CASSPPAGSGANVLTF. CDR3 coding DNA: TGTGCCAGCAGCCCCCCAGCAGGCTCTGGGGCCAACGTCCTGACTTTC.